The clone carrying this T cell receptor beta chain showed up many times. This record belongs to a study of glioma-infiltrating T cells. Using RNA template, CDR3s of TCR alpha and beta were amplified with iRepertoire arm-PCR. MiXCR, run by TCRdb on the multiplex PCR reads, gives a single entry per CDR3 protein. The table lists approximately 110,000 distinct CDR3 sequences, 20% to 25% of them singletons, with 13% to 15% in the top ten. The length of the CDR3 is 13 residues. Germline V gene sequence: CDR1 MNHEY, CDR2 SMNVEV (reference sequence). V shed 6 bases and J 6 bases; nucleotides not matched to a gene: 8.

The J gene is TRBJ2-7, the V gene TRBV27, with 7 bases lining up with TRBD1. This receptor was taken from a human donor with low-grade glioma or glioblastoma, undergoing nonglioma brain surgery, or in good health (not recorded which). Sequencing was done on a sample of glioma tissue, nonneoplastic brain tissue, or PBMCs (not recorded which). The CDR3 spells CASSLGQASEQYF. The CDR3 DNA reads TGTGCCAGCAGCCTTGGACAGGCAAGCGAGCAGTACTTC.